Listed below are T cell receptor beta chains from one sample, sequenced in a study of PD-L1 blockade in urothelial cancer. Here immunoSEQ multiplex PCR was the method, and the copy in TCRdb shows in-frame clones only, minus some. The sample has approximately 91,000 clones, around 78% seen once. The sample in question was PBMCs, obtained around atezolizumab (anti-PD-L1) treatment. Every receptor here comes from a man aged 65-85 years with urothelial cancer. Each CDR3 is given with its conserved first and last residue. A D gene is named only where the DNA matches it firmly. Clone size is given for some rows only: seen once, a few or many times, or a class if the clone is expanded.

v_call: TRBV5-1; cdr3_length: 16; clone_size: .; d_call: .; j_call: TRBJ1-1; cdr3_aa: CASSLGGRGGGTEAFF; cdr3_nt: TGCGCCAGCAGCCTGGGTGGTAGGGGGGGCGGAACTGAAGCTTTCTTT
v_call: TRBV21-1; cdr3_length: 15; clone_size: .; d_call: .; j_call: TRBJ2-4; cdr3_aa: CATITGDGAKNIQYF; cdr3_nt: TGTGCCACAATAACAGGGGACGGGGCCAAAAACATTCAGTACTTC
v_call: TRBV7-3; cdr3_length: 13; clone_size: once; d_call: TRBD1; j_call: TRBJ2-2; cdr3_aa: CASSLGRQGQLFF; cdr3_nt: TGTGCCAGCAGCTTAGGGAGACAGGGCCAGCTGTTTTTT
v_call: TRBV4-2; cdr3_length: 16; clone_size: .; d_call: .; j_call: TRBJ2-1; cdr3_aa: CASSQDRTGANNEQFF; cdr3_nt: TGTGCCAGCAGCCAAGATAGAACAGGAGCTAACAATGAGCAGTTCTTC
v_call: TRBV7-2; cdr3_length: 13; clone_size: .; d_call: .; j_call: TRBJ2-3; cdr3_aa: CASSGSGQDTQYF; cdr3_nt: TGTGCCAGCAGCGGAAGCGGGCAAGATACGCAGTATTTT
v_call: TRBV10-3; cdr3_length: 15; clone_size: .; d_call: .; j_call: TRBJ2-5; cdr3_aa: CAISEGRGGQETQYF; cdr3_nt: TGTGCCATCAGTGAGGGTAGAGGGGGCCAAGAGACCCAGTACTTC
v_call: TRBV14; cdr3_length: 10; clone_size: .; d_call: .; j_call: TRBJ2-1; cdr3_aa: CASSQQEQFF; cdr3_nt: TGTGCCAGCAGCCAACAGGAGCAGTTCTTC
v_call: TRBV4-1; cdr3_length: 17; clone_size: .; d_call: TRBD2; j_call: TRBJ2-5; cdr3_aa: CASSQLSGGEERETQYF; cdr3_nt: TGCGCCAGCAGCCAATTGAGTGGGGGGGAAGAACGAGAGACCCAGTACTTC
v_call: TRBV27; cdr3_length: 14; clone_size: .; d_call: .; j_call: TRBJ1-1; cdr3_aa: CASGFQGQNTEAFF; cdr3_nt: TGTGCCAGTGGGTTCCAGGGACAGAACACTGAAGCTTTCTTT
v_call: TRBV7-2; cdr3_length: 16; clone_size: .; d_call: TRBD1; j_call: TRBJ1-1; cdr3_aa: CASSLAVRDRNTEAFF; cdr3_nt: TGTGCCAGCAGCTTAGCGGTGAGGGACAGGAACACTGAAGCTTTCTTT
v_call: TRBV6-6; cdr3_length: 15; clone_size: .; d_call: .; j_call: TRBJ2-3; cdr3_aa: CASSYLSSGTDTQYF; cdr3_nt: TGTGCCAGCAGTTACCTGTCATCGGGCACAGATACGCAGTATTTT
v_call: TRBV18; cdr3_length: 14; clone_size: .; d_call: .; j_call: TRBJ2-5; cdr3_aa: CASSPPIDRETQYF; cdr3_nt: TGTGCCAGCTCACCACCCATCGACAGGGAGACCCAGTACTTC
v_call: TRBV6-5; cdr3_length: 13; clone_size: .; d_call: .; j_call: TRBJ2-7; cdr3_aa: CASTDEASYEQYF; cdr3_nt: TGTGCCAGCACCGACGAGGCGTCCTACGAGCAGTACTTC
v_call: TRBV6-1; cdr3_length: 14; clone_size: once; d_call: TRBD1; j_call: TRBJ1-1; cdr3_aa: CASKTGTVNTEAFF; cdr3_nt: TGTGCCAGCAAGACCGGGACAGTGAACACTGAAGCTTTCTTT
v_call: TRBV15; cdr3_length: 17; clone_size: .; d_call: .; j_call: TRBJ2-3; cdr3_aa: CATSRALAGGKTDTQYF; cdr3_nt: TGTGCCACCAGCAGAGCTTTAGCCGGAGGGAAGACAGATACGCAGTATTTT
v_call: TRBV23-1; cdr3_length: 14; clone_size: .; d_call: .; j_call: TRBJ1-2; cdr3_aa: CASSPHGGLCGYTF; cdr3_nt: TGCGCCAGCAGTCCCCACGGTGGGCTTTGTGGCTACACCTTC
v_call: TRBV6-4; cdr3_length: 16; clone_size: .; d_call: .; j_call: TRBJ1-5; cdr3_aa: CASSDGEGMSNQPQHF; cdr3_nt: TGTGCCAGCAGTGACGGGGAGGGGATGAGCAATCAGCCCCAGCATTTT
v_call: TRBV7-2; cdr3_length: 15; clone_size: .; d_call: .; j_call: TRBJ2-1; cdr3_aa: CASSLAFFSYNEQFF; cdr3_nt: TGTGCCAGCAGCTTAGCATTCTTCTCCTACAATGAGCAGTTCTTC
v_call: TRBV12-5; cdr3_length: 13; clone_size: .; d_call: .; j_call: TRBJ1-1; cdr3_aa: CASYGLGNTEAFF; cdr3_nt: TGTGCTAGTTATGGCCTAGGGAACACTGAAGCTTTCTTT
v_call: TRBV5-5; cdr3_length: 14; clone_size: .; d_call: TRBD1; j_call: TRBJ1-2; cdr3_aa: CASSTPTGGYGYTF; cdr3_nt: TGTGCCAGCAGCACCCCGACAGGGGGCTATGGCTACACCTTC
v_call: TRBV6-1; cdr3_length: 16; clone_size: .; d_call: TRBD2; j_call: TRBJ2-3; cdr3_aa: CASSELLAGETDTQYF; cdr3_nt: TGTGCCAGCAGTGAGTTGTTAGCGGGGGAAACAGATACGCAGTATTTT
v_call: TRBV11-1; cdr3_length: 13; clone_size: .; d_call: .; j_call: TRBJ2-5; cdr3_aa: CASSSYREETQYF; cdr3_nt: TGTGCCAGCAGCTCATACAGGGAAGAGACCCAGTACTTC
v_call: TRBV4-1; cdr3_length: 15; clone_size: once; d_call: TRBD1; j_call: TRBJ2-2; cdr3_aa: CASGIGTANTGELFF; cdr3_nt: TGCGCCAGCGGTATTGGGACAGCGAACACCGGGGAGCTGTTTTTT
v_call: TRBV27; cdr3_length: 15; clone_size: .; d_call: TRBD1; j_call: TRBJ2-2; cdr3_aa: CASRQRQGQTGELFF; cdr3_nt: TGTGCCAGCAGACAAAGACAGGGCCAAACCGGGGAGCTGTTTTTT
v_call: TRBV2; cdr3_length: 12; clone_size: .; d_call: .; j_call: TRBJ2-7; cdr3_aa: CASTAETYEQYF; cdr3_nt: TGTGCCAGCACTGCAGAGACTTACGAGCAGTACTTC
v_call: TRBV13; cdr3_length: 16; clone_size: .; d_call: TRBD1; j_call: TRBJ1-2; cdr3_aa: CASSSGPQGPGYGYTF; cdr3_nt: TGTGCCAGCAGCTCCGGGCCACAGGGGCCAGGCTATGGCTACACCTTC
v_call: TRBV5-4; cdr3_length: 12; clone_size: once; d_call: TRBD1; j_call: TRBJ1-2; cdr3_aa: CASSGGTGSYTF; cdr3_nt: TGTGCCAGCAGCGGGGGGACAGGGAGCTACACCTTC
v_call: TRBV19; cdr3_length: 17; clone_size: .; d_call: .; j_call: TRBJ1-1; cdr3_aa: CASRVAPPYSEKIEAFF; cdr3_nt: TGTGCCAGTAGAGTAGCCCCCCCGTATTCCGAAAAAATAGAAGCTTTCTTT
v_call: TRBV27; cdr3_length: 11; clone_size: .; d_call: .; j_call: TRBJ1-2; cdr3_aa: CASNGGYGYTF; cdr3_nt: TGTGCCAGCAACGGCGGCTATGGCTACACCTTC
v_call: TRBV2; cdr3_length: 13; clone_size: .; d_call: TRBD1; j_call: TRBJ1-2; cdr3_aa: CASRAGTGLGYTF; cdr3_nt: TGTGCCAGCAGAGCCGGGACAGGACTAGGCTACACCTTC
v_call: TRBV5-4; cdr3_length: 15; clone_size: .; d_call: TRBD1; j_call: TRBJ2-3; cdr3_aa: CASSLDYRGRDTQYF; cdr3_nt: TGTGCCAGCAGCTTGGACTACAGGGGCCGGGATACGCAGTATTTT
v_call: TRBV7-3; cdr3_length: 16; clone_size: .; d_call: TRBD2; j_call: TRBJ2-1; cdr3_aa: CASSFSGTSGRNEQFF; cdr3_nt: TGTGCCAGCAGCTTTTCCGGGACTAGCGGGAGAAATGAGCAGTTCTTC
v_call: TRBV10-3; cdr3_length: 15; clone_size: .; d_call: TRBD2; j_call: TRBJ2-1; cdr3_aa: CAISEVAGGLNEQFF; cdr3_nt: TGTGCCATCAGTGAGGTGGCGGGAGGGTTAAATGAGCAGTTCTTC
v_call: TRBV11-2; cdr3_length: 16; clone_size: .; d_call: TRBD2; j_call: TRBJ2-7; cdr3_aa: CASSLGAGGISYEQYF; cdr3_nt: TGTGCCAGCAGCTTGGGGGCGGGGGGCATCTCCTACGAGCAGTACTTC
v_call: TRBV5-1; cdr3_length: 15; clone_size: .; d_call: .; j_call: TRBJ2-1; cdr3_aa: CASSHDRASYNEQFF; cdr3_nt: TGCGCCAGCAGCCACGACAGAGCCTCCTACAATGAGCAGTTCTTC
v_call: TRBV9; cdr3_length: 16; clone_size: once; d_call: TRBD1; j_call: TRBJ2-1; cdr3_aa: CASSPTGTGAYNEQFF; cdr3_nt: TGTGCCAGCAGCCCAACCGGGACAGGGGCCTACAATGAGCAGTTCTTC
v_call: TRBV5-1; cdr3_length: 14; clone_size: .; d_call: TRBD2; j_call: TRBJ2-5; cdr3_aa: CASSLQTSVETQYF; cdr3_nt: TGCGCCAGCAGCCTCCAGACTAGCGTGGAGACCCAGTACTTC
v_call: TRBV5-6; cdr3_length: 18; clone_size: .; d_call: TRBD2; j_call: TRBJ2-2; cdr3_aa: CASSSGPSTAGDTGELFF; cdr3_nt: TGTGCCAGCAGCTCCGGACCCTCTACAGCGGGGGACACCGGGGAGCTGTTTTTT
v_call: TRBV19; cdr3_length: 16; clone_size: .; d_call: TRBD2; j_call: TRBJ2-7; cdr3_aa: CASSTLAGVEVAEQYF; cdr3_nt: TGTGCCAGTAGTACGCTAGCGGGAGTCGAGGTCGCCGAGCAGTACTTC
v_call: TRBV6-6; cdr3_length: 12; clone_size: few; d_call: .; j_call: TRBJ2-7; cdr3_aa: CASSLGTTEQYF; cdr3_nt: TGTGCCAGCAGTCTCGGGACAACCGAGCAGTACTTC
v_call: TRBV4-2; cdr3_length: 15; clone_size: .; d_call: TRBD2; j_call: TRBJ2-7; cdr3_aa: CASSQEPSGYYEQYF; cdr3_nt: TGTGCCAGCAGCCAAGAGCCTAGCGGATACTACGAGCAGTACTTC
v_call: TRBV9; cdr3_length: 17; clone_size: .; d_call: .; j_call: TRBJ2-2; cdr3_aa: CASSPPAAGPDSGELFF; cdr3_nt: TGTGCCAGCAGCCCACCGGCAGCGGGCCCGGACTCCGGGGAGCTGTTTTTT
v_call: TRBV7-6; cdr3_length: 16; clone_size: .; d_call: .; j_call: TRBJ2-1; cdr3_aa: CASSLAAGPQPYEQFF; cdr3_nt: TGTGCCAGCAGCTTAGCGGCGGGACCGCAACCCTATGAGCAGTTCTTC
v_call: TRBV4-3; cdr3_length: 15; clone_size: .; d_call: .; j_call: TRBJ2-6; cdr3_aa: CASSAQGTGANVLTF; cdr3_nt: TGCGCCAGCAGCGCTCAGGGGACTGGGGCCAACGTCCTGACTTTC
v_call: TRBV19; cdr3_length: 12; clone_size: .; d_call: TRBD1; j_call: TRBJ1-2; cdr3_aa: CATSTGERGYTF; cdr3_nt: TGTGCCACCTCGACAGGGGAGCGAGGCTACACCTTC
v_call: TRBV7-2; cdr3_length: 13; clone_size: .; d_call: .; j_call: TRBJ2-5; cdr3_aa: CASSYRGGETQYF; cdr3_nt: TGTGCCAGCAGCTATAGGGGGGGAGAGACCCAGTACTTC
v_call: TRBV7-6; cdr3_length: 14; clone_size: once; d_call: TRBD1; j_call: TRBJ2-7; cdr3_aa: CASSPSTGDNEQYF; cdr3_nt: TGTGCCAGCAGCCCTTCGACAGGGGATAACGAGCAGTACTTC
v_call: TRBV10-2; cdr3_length: 15; clone_size: .; d_call: .; j_call: TRBJ1-1; cdr3_aa: CASNTPGGANTEAFF; cdr3_nt: TGCGCCAGCAACACGCCCGGGGGGGCGAACACTGAAGCTTTCTTT
v_call: TRBV5-5; cdr3_length: 14; clone_size: .; d_call: .; j_call: TRBJ1-1; cdr3_aa: CASTLLADNTEAFF; cdr3_nt: TGTGCCAGCACCCTACTGGCGGATAACACTGAAGCTTTCTTT
v_call: TRBV6-1; cdr3_length: 13; clone_size: .; d_call: .; j_call: TRBJ2-2; cdr3_aa: CASRATVAGELFF; cdr3_nt: TGTGCCAGCCGAGCGACAGTGGCCGGGGAGCTGTTTTTT
v_call: TRBV18; cdr3_length: 13; clone_size: .; d_call: .; j_call: TRBJ2-3; cdr3_aa: CASSPRPEDTQYF; cdr3_nt: TGTGCCAGCTCACCTCGGCCGGAGGATACGCAGTATTTT
v_call: TRBV10-1; cdr3_length: 15; clone_size: .; d_call: TRBD2; j_call: TRBJ2-1; cdr3_aa: CASSETLAGDDEQFF; cdr3_nt: TGCGCCAGCAGTGAGACCCTAGCGGGGGATGATGAGCAGTTCTTC
v_call: TRBV7-9; cdr3_length: 13; clone_size: once; d_call: .; j_call: TRBJ2-5; cdr3_aa: CASSVRRGETQYF; cdr3_nt: TGTGCCAGCAGCGTTCGGAGGGGAGAGACCCAGTACTTC
v_call: TRBV18; cdr3_length: 14; clone_size: .; d_call: TRBD1; j_call: TRBJ1-5; cdr3_aa: CASSEGQQSQPQHF; cdr3_nt: TGTGCCAGCTCAGAGGGACAGCAGAGTCAGCCCCAGCATTTT
v_call: TRBV5-1; cdr3_length: 14; clone_size: .; d_call: TRBD1; j_call: TRBJ2-1; cdr3_aa: CASSFGTDYNEQFF; cdr3_nt: TGCGCCAGCAGCTTTGGGACAGATTACAATGAGCAGTTCTTC
v_call: TRBV5-1; cdr3_length: 14; clone_size: .; d_call: TRBD1; j_call: TRBJ2-1; cdr3_aa: CASSSGQTYNEQFF; cdr3_nt: TGCGCCAGCAGCTCGGGACAGACCTACAATGAGCAGTTCTTC
v_call: TRBV5-6; cdr3_length: 12; clone_size: .; d_call: .; j_call: TRBJ2-7; cdr3_aa: CASSLSTGEQYF; cdr3_nt: TGTGCCAGCAGCTTGTCTACGGGGGAGCAGTACTTC
v_call: TRBV19; cdr3_length: 15; clone_size: .; d_call: .; j_call: TRBJ1-4; cdr3_aa: CASSIVQGRNEKLFF; cdr3_nt: TGTGCCAGTAGTATAGTACAGGGAAGAAATGAAAAACTGTTTTTT
v_call: TRBV6-5; cdr3_length: 15; clone_size: .; d_call: TRBD1; j_call: TRBJ2-7; cdr3_aa: CASSYRTGGRYEQYF; cdr3_nt: TGTGCCAGCAGTTACAGAACAGGGGGTCGCTACGAGCAGTACTTC